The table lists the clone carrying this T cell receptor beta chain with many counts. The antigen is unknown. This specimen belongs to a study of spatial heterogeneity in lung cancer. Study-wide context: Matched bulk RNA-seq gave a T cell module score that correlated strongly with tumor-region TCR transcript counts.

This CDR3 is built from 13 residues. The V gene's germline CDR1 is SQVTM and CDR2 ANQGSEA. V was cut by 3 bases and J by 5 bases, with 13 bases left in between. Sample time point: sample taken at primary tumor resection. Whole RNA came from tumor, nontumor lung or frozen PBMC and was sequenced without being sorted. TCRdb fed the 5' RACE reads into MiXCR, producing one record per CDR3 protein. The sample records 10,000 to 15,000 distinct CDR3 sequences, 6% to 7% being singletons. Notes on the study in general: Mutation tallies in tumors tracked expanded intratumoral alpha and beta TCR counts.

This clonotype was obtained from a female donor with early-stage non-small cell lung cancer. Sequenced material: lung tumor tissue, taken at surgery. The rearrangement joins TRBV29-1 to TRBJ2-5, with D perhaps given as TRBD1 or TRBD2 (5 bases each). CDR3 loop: CSVDRGPVETQYF. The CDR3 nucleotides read TGCAGCGTTGATCGGGGCCCAGTTGAGACCCAGTACTTC.